This TCR beta chain was captured in a study of lymphopenia after photon versus proton radiotherapy. General study findings and limits: Oligoclonal CD8+ Temra expansion after nadir drove photon patients' diversity drop.

CDR1 is MNHEY and CDR2 is SVGAGI in the germline V gene. Unmatched junction bases numbered 7, after V lost 5 bases and J lost 6 bases. This CDR3 comprises 14 residues. Some clones are missing from TCRdb's copy, which holds only in-frame ones; the method was immunoSEQ multiplex PCR. The sample lists under 20,000 clones; roughly 90% were seen once. A note on this clone: Antigen: not known.

The J gene is TRBJ2-7, the V gene TRBV6-5; 10 bases agree with TRBD2. The sequenced sample was peripheral blood, obtained from a patient treated with photon-based radiotherapy. The TCR was taken from a woman between 35 and 50 years old with cholangiocarcinoma. CDR3 protein: CASSGLAAAGEQYF. CDR3 in DNA: TGTGCCAGCAGTGGACTAGCGGCAGCTGGCGAGCAGTACTTC.